The rows below give T cell receptor beta chains drawn from one sample of a study of T cell responses to AZD1222 COVID-19 vaccine. This table comes from immunoSEQ multiplex PCR, and its TCRdb copy is limited to in-frame clones, with some not included. The sample lists 150,000 to 200,000 clones, about 91% occurring once. The input for sequencing was peripheral blood, taken on day 0 of AZD1222 vaccination. The receptor source for this set is an adult in good health. Each CDR3 is given with its conserved first and last residue.

V,CDR3
TRBV14,CASSQVLAGDGEQFF
TRBV6-5,CASSYADRNTGELFF
TRBV2,CASSVGGSGEKLFF
TRBV6-2/TRBV6-3,CASSYPRDTGKQETQYF
TRBV5-1,CASSSGHGALGGLRNEQFF
TRBV7-9,CASSLAVRSETQYF
TRBV5-4,CASSLVGTGGNEQYF
TRBV5-4,CASSLALTGGEQYF
TRBV19,CASTYPSSGWNTGELFF
TRBV2,CATKTSDPTDTQYF
TRBV10-2,CASSESSPLHF
TRBV4-3,CASSPGRGGSTDTQYF
TRBV5-1,CASSPRTSGRAYNEQFF